The 24 T cell receptor beta chains presented below share a single source sample, sequenced in a study of molecular identifiers for immune sequencing clone quantification (dated by TCRdb to about 2018). The protocol used for the library was PCR. The reads were generated on a NextSeq 500. The public sequencing data were trimmed at Q25 with fastp and processed into clonotypes with MiXCR by TCRdb, which kept only in-frame beta chains. Rows are unified per CDR3 protein, each entry keeping the most common DNA and genes. The sample includes about 86,000 distinct CDR3 sequences, with about 23% observed a single time. The ten largest account for approximately 0.78% of the sample. Sequenced input: naive CD8+ T cells from blood, with Jurkat cell RNA spiked in. The cell subset or site label for this specimen denotes: FACS-sorted CD8+CD4-CCR7+CD45RA+ naive T cells. The receptor set was obtained from a human donor in good health. Some libraries in this study had Jurkat cell RNA spiked in.

Turning to this clonotype: Sequence at one end of the junction differs from germline and may be a read error. The rearrangement joins TRBV4-3 to TRBJ1-3; 11 positions agree with TRBD1. CDR3 length equals 15 residues. Germline CDR1 reads LGHNA; CDR2 reads YSLEER. DNA for the CDR3: TGCGCCAGCGGCCAGGACAGGGGGCTTGGAAACACCATATATTTT. Translating gives CASGQDRGLGNTIYF.

This clonotype was counted between two and nine times. The chain has TRBV27 and TRBJ2-3; D is undetermined. The V gene's germline CDR1 is MNHEY and CDR2 SMNVEV (reference sequence). The V end was cut by 3 bases, the J end by 2 bases, with 6 bases between. This CDR3 has 13 amino acids. The CDR3 is CASSFSITDTQYF. For the CDR3, the DNA is TGTGCCAGCAGTTTTAGCATCACAGATACGCAGTATTTT.

This clonotype was counted at least ten times. DNA for the CDR3: TGTGCCAGCAGTGAGGACAGGGTTGAAGCTTTCTTT. The encoded protein is CASSEDRVEAFF. The genes are TRBV2 and TRBJ1-1; 8 positions match TRBD1. This CDR3 has 12 amino acids. The V and J ends lost 3 bases and 7 bases, in that order; junction bases with no gene match: 1. The V gene's germline CDR1 is SNHLY and CDR2 FYNNEI. The whole variable domain, filled in from reference TRBV2 and TRBJ1-1, reads EPEVTQTPSHQVTQMGQEVILRCVPISNHLYFYWYRQILGQKVEFLVSFYNNEISEKSEIFDDQFSVERPDGSNFTLKIRSTKLEDSAMYFCASSEDRVEAFFGQGTRLTVV.

This clonotype was observed once. A much larger clonotype is one base distant, so this may be a read error. The chain carries TRBV28 and TRBJ2-7; D might be TRBD1 (6 bases). Germline CDR1 is MDHEN and CDR2 is SYDVKM. The CDR3 runs to 14 residues. This CDR3 reads CASRLGGSYYEQYF. The CDR3 nucleotides read TGTGCCAGCCGTTTAGGGGGTAGCTACTACGAGCAGTACTTC.

This clonotype was detected ten times or more. V usage is TRBV29-1 and J usage is TRBJ2-3, with TRBD2 identical over 9 bases. CDR1 is SQVTM and CDR2 is ANQGSEA in the germline V gene. V lost 7 bases and J lost 4; bases outside the gene matches: 6. This CDR3 has 13 amino acids. In DNA, the CDR3 is TGCAGCGCCCGCGGGGGGGCGGCAGATACGCAGTATTTT. Its translation: CSARGGAADTQYF.

This clonotype was seen repeatedly, ten times or more. The CDR3 region is CASTPPSSGSGTQYF. The DNA for the CDR3 is TGTGCCAGCACACCACCTAGTAGCGGGAGCGGGACCCAGTACTTC. The rearrangement uses TRBV6-5 and TRBJ2-5, with TRBD2 matching over 9 bases. This CDR3 has 15 amino acids. The germline gives CDR1 MNHEY, CDR2 SVGAGI. V lost 7 bases, J lost 7 bases, and 13 bases stayed unmatched.

The sample holds many counts of this clonotype. The chain joins TRBV19 to TRBJ1-2, with D tentatively TRBD1 (5 bases). This CDR3 has 13 amino acids. Germline CDR1 is LNHDA and CDR2 is SQIVND (reference sequence). The V end lost 6 bases, the J end lost 4 bases, and 12 bases lay between the germline ends. The CDR3 protein is CASRGTGPYGYTF. CDR3 coding DNA: TGTGCCAGTAGGGGGACGGGTCCCTATGGCTACACCTTC.

In this sample, this clonotype turned up many times. The V gene is TRBV12-3 or TRBV12-4, the J gene TRBJ2-1; D may be TRBD1 (5 bases). Trimming cost V 1 base and J 7 bases, with 11 bases left between them. CDR3 length: 14 amino acids. The DNA of the CDR3 is TGTGCCAGCAGTTTAGGTCCTTCAGGGAATGAGCAGTTCTTC. Its protein product is CASSLGPSGNEQFF.

This clonotype was observed a few times. The J gene is TRBJ2-1, the V gene TRBV19, with D perhaps assigned TRBD1 or TRBD2 (6 bases each). Germline values: CDR1 LNHDA, CDR2 SQIVND (reference sequence). Trimming stripped 3 bases from V and 3 bases from J, with 9 bases between. The CDR3 loop spans 14 amino acids. This chain's CDR3 is CASSMGGRYNEQFF. The CDR3 bases are TGTGCCAGTAGTATGGGGGGCCGCTACAATGAGCAGTTCTTC.

This clonotype was counted only a few times. J is TRBJ1-1 and V is TRBV6-2 or TRBV6-3, with D possibly matching TRBD1 (5 bases). The CDR3 runs to 18 residues. Germline V gene sequence: CDR1 MNHEY, CDR2 SVGEGT. V was cut by 0 bases and J by 3 bases, with 20 bases left in between. CDR3 protein: CASSYSSGTASFDTEAFF. The CDR3 nucleotides read TGTGCCAGCAGTTACTCATCCGGGACCGCTAGTTTCGACACTGAAGCTTTCTTT.

The count of this clonotype is one. This could be a read error, since a much larger clone is one nucleotide away. CDR3 residues: CASSRRGRPTDTQYF. DNA for the CDR3: TGTGCCAGCAGTCGGCGCGGCAGGCCCACAGATACGCAGTATTTT. V usage is TRBV16 and J usage is TRBJ2-3, with D hard to call. The V and J ends lost 6 bases and 2 bases respectively, with 15 bases between them. The CDR3 has 15 residues. Germline V lookup: CDR1 KGHSY, CDR2 FQNENV.

This clonotype was picked up many times. V is TRBV6-5 and J is TRBJ2-7, with 13 bases lining up with TRBD2. Germline CDR1 is MNHEY and CDR2 is SVGAGI. The CDR3 loop spans 15 amino acids. V shed 7 bases, J shed 4 bases, and the junction held 7 bases outside the gene matches. The CDR3: CASKQGLAGVYEQYF. CDR3 nucleotides: TGTGCCAGCAAACAAGGACTAGCGGGAGTTTACGAGCAGTACTTC.

This clonotype has a single count. The chain uses TRBV4-3 and TRBJ1-5; TRBD1 is a possible D gene (6 bases). Trimming left V 4 bases short and J 5 bases short, with 9 bases between. Germline values: CDR1 LGHNA, CDR2 YSLEER. CDR3 length: 13 amino acids. The CDR3 region has the DNA TGCGCCAGCAGCCTAGAGGGGGATCAGCCCCAGCATTTT. Translation: CASSLEGDQPQHF.

This clonotype was detected many times. V gene TRBV27 combines with J gene TRBJ2-5; tentative D call: TRBD1 (6 bases). CDR3 length: 14 amino acids. The V end was cut by 4 bases, the J end by 2 bases, with 11 bases between. Germline CDR1 MNHEY, CDR2 SMNVEV (reference sequence). The CDR3 region has the DNA TGTGCCAGCAGTTACCAGGGGAGACAAGAGACCCAGTACTTC. Protein: CASSYQGRQETQYF.

This clonotype was seen repeatedly, ten times or more. The chain carries TRBV29-1 and TRBJ1-1; 8 bases agree with TRBD1. After removal of 7 bases from V and 6 bases from J, the junction contained 7 bases not matched to a gene. Germline CDR1 is SQVTM and CDR2 is ANQGSEA. This CDR3 region has 12 residues. CDR3 DNA sequence: TGCAGCGCTGTTGACAGGGGTGCTGAAGCTTTCTTT. It specifies CSAVDRGAEAFF.

This clonotype was detected a few times. The V gene is TRBV20-1, the J gene TRBJ2-3, with 7 bases that match TRBD2. The germline V gene encodes CDR1 DFQATT and CDR2 SNEGSKA (reference sequence). V lost 2 bases, J lost 5 bases, and 13 bases stayed unmatched. The CDR3 is 16 residues long. CDR3 coding DNA: TGCAGTGCTAGACCACAGACTAGCCTTAAGATAGATACGCAGTATTTT. Its protein product is CSARPQTSLKIDTQYF.

This clonotype has only a few counts. This chain joins TRBV4-1 and TRBJ1-1, with TRBD1 as a possible D gene (6 bases). The CDR3 has 14 amino acids. Germline loops: CDR1 MGHRA, CDR2 YSYEKL. V lost 5 bases, J lost 1 base, and 11 bases lay in between. CDR3 coding DNA: TGCGCCAGCAGCTTGACAGGCCCGAACACTGAAGCTTTCTTT. The encoded protein is CASSLTGPNTEAFF.

This clonotype was counted many times. V is TRBV28 and J is TRBJ2-7; the D gene is possibly TRBD1 (6 bases). The CDR3 is 14 amino acids. Germline V gives CDR1 MDHEN, CDR2 SYDVKM. The V end was cut by 6 bases, the J end by 2 bases, with 14 bases between. CDR3 region: CASSQRTAPYEQYF. CDR3 nucleotide sequence: TGTGCCAGCAGCCAAAGGACAGCCCCCTACGAGCAGTACTTC.

This clonotype was detected many times. A junction end diverges from the germline sequence, so it may reflect a read error. The rearrangement links TRBV11-1 to TRBJ2-7; D not certain. Germline lookup yields CDR1 SGHAT and CDR2 FQDESV (reference sequence). The CDR3 is made up of 12 amino acids. CDR3 amino acids: CASSLNPRNLEF. CDR3 sequence (DNA): TGTGCCAGCAGCTTAAATCCGCGCAATTTGGAATTC.

Points on this clonotype: The CDR3 does not close with the conserved phenylalanine or tryptophan, likely indicating a read error. The chain has TRBV5-6 and TRBJ2-1, with 8 bases aligning to TRBD1. The ends lost 0 bases at V and 10 bases at J; junction bases unmatched: 9. Per germline, CDR1 SGHDT and CDR2 YYEEEE. CDR3 length: 15 amino acids. This CDR3 is CASSLDNLDREEQFS. The CDR3 DNA reads TGTGCCAGCAGCTTGGATAACCTGGACAGGGAAGAGCAGTTCTCC.

This clonotype appeared many times. The chain employs TRBV6-5 and TRBJ2-2; no firm D call. The germline CDR1 and CDR2 sequences are MNHEY and SVGAGI. V dropped 3 bases and J dropped 5 bases, with 7 bases sitting between them. The CDR3 covers 13 residues. The CDR3 protein is CASSYKRTGELFF. CDR3 DNA sequence: TGTGCCAGCAGTTATAAAAGAACCGGGGAGCTGTTTTTT.

The chain joins TRBV6-5 to TRBJ1-1, with D possibly TRBD1 on 6 matching bases. CDR1 and CDR2 from the germline V gene are MNHEY and SVGAGI. V lost 6 bases and J lost 2, with 16 bases in between. CDR3 length: 15 amino acids. CDR3 nucleotide sequence: TGTGCCAGCAGCTTAAGACAGGCTCCAAACACTGAAGCTTTCTTT. As protein: CASSLRQAPNTEAFF.

This clonotype was recorded a few times. The chain combines TRBV4-3 with TRBJ1-1; D is possibly TRBD1 (6 bases). This CDR3 comprises 18 residues. CDR1 is LGHNA and CDR2 is YSLEER in the germline V gene. Trimming removed 1 base from V and 1 base from J, with 19 bases in between. The CDR3 is CASSQGLAVGGPNTEAFF. CDR3 DNA: TGCGCCAGCAGCCAAGGGTTGGCCGTGGGGGGGCCGAACACTGAAGCTTTCTTT.

For this clonotype: A clone one base away is much larger, so this may be a read error. The chain has TRBV7-2 and TRBJ1-5; D ambiguous. V was cut by 1 base and J by 2 bases, with 9 bases left in between. The CDR3 sequence is 15 residues long. Germline V CDR1 and CDR2: SGHTA, FQGNSA. In DNA form, the CDR3 reads TGTGCCAGCAGCTTAGGCCGGGATGGCAATCAGCCCCAGCATTTT. Its translation: CASSLGRDGNQPQHF.